This T cell receptor beta chain was recorded in a study of blood T cell repertoires in COVID-19. Across the study: Donors in the United States, Italy and Spain gave samples during acute or convalescent COVID-19. The cDNA or gDNA used as material had been derived from T cells, B-cell-depleted T cells, or PBMCs.

The table came from immunoSEQ multiplex PCR; TCRdb's copy has only in-frame clones and leaves some out. The repertoire holds under 200,000 clones, with over 75% as singletons. Germline V gene sequence: CDR1 LGHDT, CDR2 YNNKEL (reference sequence). Trimming took off 4 bases at V and 1 base at J, with 9 bases between the two ends. The CDR3 extends over 14 amino acids. V is TRBV3-1 (or the pseudogene TRBV3-2) and J is TRBJ2-3; a possible D gene is TRBD1 (5 bases). The receptor's source is a man over 45 with acute or convalescent COVID-19. Sequencing was done on a sample of peripheral blood. The CDR3 loop reads CASSPGYGTDTQYF. Written as DNA, the CDR3 is TGTGCCAGCAGCCCAGGGTATGGCACAGATACGCAGTATTTT.